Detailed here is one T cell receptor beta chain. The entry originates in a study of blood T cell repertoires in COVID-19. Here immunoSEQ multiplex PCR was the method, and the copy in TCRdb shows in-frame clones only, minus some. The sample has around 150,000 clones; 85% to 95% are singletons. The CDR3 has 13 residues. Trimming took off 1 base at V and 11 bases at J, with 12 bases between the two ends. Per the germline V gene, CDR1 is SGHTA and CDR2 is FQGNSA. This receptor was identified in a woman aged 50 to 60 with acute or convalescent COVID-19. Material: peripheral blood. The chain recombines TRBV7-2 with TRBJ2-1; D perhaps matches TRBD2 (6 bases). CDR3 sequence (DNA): TGTGCCAGCAGCTTAGTAATGCGGGATAAGCAGTTCTTC. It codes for CASSLVMRDKQFF.